The rows below give T cell receptor beta chains drawn from one sample of a study of T cells in localized non-small cell lung cancer. Sequencing was performed with immunoSEQ multiplex PCR; in TCRdb, only in-frame clones are kept and a portion is missing. The table records around 20,000 clones, 89% of them present only once. This material consisted of peripheral blood, taken before any cancer treatment. Receptor source: a man aged 40 to 70 with stage I lung adenocarcinoma. Both conserved end residues are part of each CDR3. A D gene is named only where the DNA matches it firmly. Clone size is stated in some rows and not others, as once, few, many or a class when expanded.

v_gene	j_gene	abundance	d_gene	CDR3aa	CDR3nt
TRBV27	TRBJ2-7	NA	TRBD2	CASSFPGGNEQYF	TGTGCCAGCAGTTTTCCGGGGGGGAACGAGCAGTACTTC
TRBV7-9	TRBJ2-6	NA	NA	CASSVRTVGVSGANVLTF	TGTGCCAGCAGCGTCCGGACTGTAGGGGTTTCTGGGGCCAACGTCCTGACTTTC
TRBV6-6	TRBJ1-5	NA	NA	CASSNNQPQHF	TGTGCCAGCAGCAACAATCAGCCCCAGCATTTT
TRBV2	TRBJ1-1	NA	NA	CATAEGDTEAFF	TGTGCCACAGCGGAGGGGGACACTGAAGCTTTCTTT
TRBV30	TRBJ1-2	NA	NA	CAWSVGRGGGYGYTF	TGTGCCTGGAGTGTTGGAAGGGGAGGGGGCTATGGCTACACCTTC
TRBV6-5	TRBJ1-2	NA	NA	CASSYDSADGRGYAF	TGTGCCAGCAGTTACGATTCTGCCGACGGTCGTGGCTACGCCTTC
TRBV9	TRBJ2-2	NA	TRBD2	CASSVASGNSGELFF	TGTGCCAGCAGCGTAGCTAGCGGGAACTCCGGGGAGCTGTTTTTT
TRBV7-8	TRBJ2-3	NA	NA	CASSLLSVDTQYF	TGTGCCAGCAGCTTACTATCCGTAGATACGCAGTATTTT
TRBV6-5	TRBJ1-4	NA	NA	CASSEPPNEKLFF	TGTGCCAGCAGTGAACCTCCAAATGAAAAACTGTTTTTT
TRBV29-1	TRBJ2-1	NA	NA	CSVPQSEQFF	TGCAGCGTCCCCCAGAGCGAGCAGTTCTTC
TRBV6-5	TRBJ1-2	NA	NA	CASSEAANYGYTF	TGTGCCAGCAGTGAGGCAGCTAACTATGGCTACACCTTC
TRBV7-6	TRBJ2-6	once	NA	CASSLRPGANVLTF	TGTGCCAGCAGCTTACGGCCTGGGGCCAACGTCCTGACTTTC
TRBV27	TRBJ2-6	NA	NA	CASSLFWSGANVLTF	TGTGCCAGCAGTTTATTCTGGTCTGGGGCCAACGTCCTGACTTTC
TRBV6-5	TRBJ1-2	NA	TRBD1	CASSSKTGAGGYTF	TGTGCCAGCAGTTCAAAGACAGGGGCGGGTGGCTACACCTTC
TRBV7-8	TRBJ2-7	NA	TRBD1	CASSSNRGRDEQYF	TGTGCCAGCAGCTCGAACAGGGGAAGGGACGAGCAGTACTTC
TRBV5-4	TRBJ2-3	NA	NA	CASRTLPDDTQYF	TGTGCCAGCAGAACTTTGCCCGACGATACGCAGTATTTT
TRBV28	TRBJ2-3	NA	TRBD2	CASRRGALEDTQYF	TGTGCCAGCAGGCGGGGGGCGTTGGAAGATACGCAGTATTTT
TRBV7-8	TRBJ2-3	few	TRBD1	CASSPRDRGSTDTQYF	TGTGCCAGCAGCCCCCGGGACAGGGGGTCCACAGATACGCAGTATTTT